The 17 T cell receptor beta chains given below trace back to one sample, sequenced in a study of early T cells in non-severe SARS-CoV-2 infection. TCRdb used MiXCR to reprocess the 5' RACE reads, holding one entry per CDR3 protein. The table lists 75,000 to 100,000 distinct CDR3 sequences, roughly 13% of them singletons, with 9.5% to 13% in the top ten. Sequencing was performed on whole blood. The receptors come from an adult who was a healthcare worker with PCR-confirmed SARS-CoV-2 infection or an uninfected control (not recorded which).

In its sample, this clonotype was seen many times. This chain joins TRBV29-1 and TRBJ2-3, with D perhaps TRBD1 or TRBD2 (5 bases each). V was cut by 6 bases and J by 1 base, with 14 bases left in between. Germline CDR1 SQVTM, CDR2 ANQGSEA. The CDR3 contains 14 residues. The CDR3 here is CSVDRGRGTDTQYF. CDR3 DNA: TGCAGCGTCGATCGGGGCAGGGGCACAGATACGCAGTATTTT.

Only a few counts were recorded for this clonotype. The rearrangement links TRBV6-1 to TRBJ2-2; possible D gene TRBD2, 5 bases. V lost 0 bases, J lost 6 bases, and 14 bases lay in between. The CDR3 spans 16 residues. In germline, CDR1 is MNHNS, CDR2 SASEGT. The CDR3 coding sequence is TGTGCCAGCAGTGAAGCTGGGTTTATGGGAGCCGGGGAGCTGTTTTTT. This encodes CASSEAGFMGAGELFF.

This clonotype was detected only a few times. DNA of the CDR3: TGCAGCGTATCAGGGGGCCCGAACACTGAAGCTTTCTTT. Encoded protein: CSVSGGPNTEAFF. This chain links TRBV29-1 with TRBJ1-1; 8 bases are a match to TRBD1. Germline values: CDR1 SQVTM, CDR2 ANQGSEA. With 6 bases clipped from V and 1 base from J, the junction kept 4 bases outside the gene matches. The CDR3 has 13 residues.

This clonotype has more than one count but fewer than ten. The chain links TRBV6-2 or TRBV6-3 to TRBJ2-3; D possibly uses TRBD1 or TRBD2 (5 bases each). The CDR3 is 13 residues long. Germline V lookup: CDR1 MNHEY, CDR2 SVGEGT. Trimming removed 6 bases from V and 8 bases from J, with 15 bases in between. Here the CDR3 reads CASRPSPGTTQYF. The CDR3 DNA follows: TGTGCCAGCAGACCATCCCCCGGGACTACGCAGTATTTT.

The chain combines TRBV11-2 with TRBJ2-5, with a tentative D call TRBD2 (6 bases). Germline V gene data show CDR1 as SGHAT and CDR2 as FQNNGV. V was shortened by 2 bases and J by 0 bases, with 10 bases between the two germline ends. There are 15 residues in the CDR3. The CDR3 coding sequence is TGTGCCAGCAGCTTATCCGGGACTTACCAAGAGACCCAGTACTTC. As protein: CASSLSGTYQETQYF.

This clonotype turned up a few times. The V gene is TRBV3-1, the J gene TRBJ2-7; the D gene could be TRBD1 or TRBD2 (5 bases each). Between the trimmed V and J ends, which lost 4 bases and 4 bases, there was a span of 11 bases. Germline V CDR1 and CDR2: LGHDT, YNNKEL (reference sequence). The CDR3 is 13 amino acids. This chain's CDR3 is CASSRQGAYEQYF. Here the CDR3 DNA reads TGTGCCAGCAGCCGGCAGGGAGCGTACGAGCAGTACTTC.

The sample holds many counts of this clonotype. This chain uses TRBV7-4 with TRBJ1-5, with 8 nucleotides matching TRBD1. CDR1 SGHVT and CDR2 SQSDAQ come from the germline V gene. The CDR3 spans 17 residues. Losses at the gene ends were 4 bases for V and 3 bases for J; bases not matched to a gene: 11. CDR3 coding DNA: TGTGCCAGCAGCTCCAAGGACAGGGCAACAGCCAATCAGCCCCAGCATTTT. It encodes CASSSKDRATANQPQHF.

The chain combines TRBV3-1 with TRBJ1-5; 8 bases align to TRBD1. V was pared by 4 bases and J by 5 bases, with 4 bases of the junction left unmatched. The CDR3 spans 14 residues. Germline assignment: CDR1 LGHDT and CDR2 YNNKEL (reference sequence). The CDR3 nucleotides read TGTGCCAGCAGCCTGGACAGGGCGGATCAGCCCCAGCATTTT. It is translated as CASSLDRADQPQHF.

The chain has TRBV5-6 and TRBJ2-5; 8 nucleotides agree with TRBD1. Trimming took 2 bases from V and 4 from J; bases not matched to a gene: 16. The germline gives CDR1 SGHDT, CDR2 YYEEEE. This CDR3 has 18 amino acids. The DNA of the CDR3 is TGTGCCAGCAGCTTACACACTGATCGACAGGGGCGGCGAGAGACCCAGTACTTC. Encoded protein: CASSLHTDRQGRRETQYF.

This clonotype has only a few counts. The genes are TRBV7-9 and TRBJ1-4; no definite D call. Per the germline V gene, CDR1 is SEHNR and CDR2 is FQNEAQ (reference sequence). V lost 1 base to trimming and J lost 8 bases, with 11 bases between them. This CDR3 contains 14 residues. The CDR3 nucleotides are TGTGCCAGCAGCTTAGATCAGGAAAGGGAAAAACTGTTTTTT. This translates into CASSLDQEREKLFF.

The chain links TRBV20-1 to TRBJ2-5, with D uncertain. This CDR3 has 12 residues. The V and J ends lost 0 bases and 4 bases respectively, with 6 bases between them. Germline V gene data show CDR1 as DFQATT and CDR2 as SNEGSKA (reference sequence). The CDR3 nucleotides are TGCAGTGCTAGAGATGGGGTAGAGACCCAGTACTTC. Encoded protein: CSARDGVETQYF.

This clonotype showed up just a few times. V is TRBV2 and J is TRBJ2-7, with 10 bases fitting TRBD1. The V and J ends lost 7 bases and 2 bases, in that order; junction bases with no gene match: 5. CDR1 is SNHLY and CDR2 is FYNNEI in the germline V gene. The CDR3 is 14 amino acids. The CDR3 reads CASKGTGAPYEQYF. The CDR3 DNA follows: TGTGCCAGCAAGGGGACAGGGGCTCCCTACGAGCAGTACTTC.

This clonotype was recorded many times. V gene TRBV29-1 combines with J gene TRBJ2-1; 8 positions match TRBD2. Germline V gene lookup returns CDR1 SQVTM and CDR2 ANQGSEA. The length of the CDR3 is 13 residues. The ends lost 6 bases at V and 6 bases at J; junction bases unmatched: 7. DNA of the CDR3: TGCAGCGTGTGGACTAGCAGGTCCAATGAGCAGTTCTTC. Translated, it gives CSVWTSRSNEQFF.

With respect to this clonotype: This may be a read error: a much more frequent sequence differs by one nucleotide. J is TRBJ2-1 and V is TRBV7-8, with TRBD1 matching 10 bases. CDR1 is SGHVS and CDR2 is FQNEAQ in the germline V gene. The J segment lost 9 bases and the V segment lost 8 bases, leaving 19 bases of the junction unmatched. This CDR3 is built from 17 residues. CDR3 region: CASSPKPPGQGFSEQFF. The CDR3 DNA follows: TGTGCCAGCTCCCCAAAACCCCCGGGACAGGGGTTTAGTGAGCAGTTCTTC.

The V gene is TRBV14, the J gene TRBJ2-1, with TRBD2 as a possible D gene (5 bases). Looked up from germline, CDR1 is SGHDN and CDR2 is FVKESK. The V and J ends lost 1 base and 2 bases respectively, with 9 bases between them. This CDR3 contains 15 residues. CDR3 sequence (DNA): TGTGCCAGCAGCCAAGTCAGAGGGCCCTACAATGAGCAGTTCTTC. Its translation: CASSQVRGPYNEQFF. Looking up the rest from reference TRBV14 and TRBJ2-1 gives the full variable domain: EAGVTQFPSHSVIEKGQTVTLRCDPISGHDNLYWYRRVMGKEIKFLLHFVKESKQDESGMPNNRFLAERTGGTYSTLKVQPAELEDSGVYFCASSQVRGPYNEQFFGPGTRLTVL.

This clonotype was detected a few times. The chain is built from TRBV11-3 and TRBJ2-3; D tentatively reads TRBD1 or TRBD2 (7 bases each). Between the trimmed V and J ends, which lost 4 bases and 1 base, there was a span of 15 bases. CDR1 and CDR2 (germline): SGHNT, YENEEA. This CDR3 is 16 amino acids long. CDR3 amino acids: CASSSQRGQRTDTQYF. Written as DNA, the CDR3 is TGTGCCAGCAGCTCACAGCGGGGACAGCGCACAGATACGCAGTATTTT.

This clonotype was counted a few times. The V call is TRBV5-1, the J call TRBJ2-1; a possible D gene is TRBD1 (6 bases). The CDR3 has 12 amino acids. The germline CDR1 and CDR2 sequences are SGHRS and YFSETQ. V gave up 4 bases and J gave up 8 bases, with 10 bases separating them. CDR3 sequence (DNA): TGCGCCAGCAGCCAACAGGGATATGAGCAGTTCTTC. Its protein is CASSQQGYEQFF.